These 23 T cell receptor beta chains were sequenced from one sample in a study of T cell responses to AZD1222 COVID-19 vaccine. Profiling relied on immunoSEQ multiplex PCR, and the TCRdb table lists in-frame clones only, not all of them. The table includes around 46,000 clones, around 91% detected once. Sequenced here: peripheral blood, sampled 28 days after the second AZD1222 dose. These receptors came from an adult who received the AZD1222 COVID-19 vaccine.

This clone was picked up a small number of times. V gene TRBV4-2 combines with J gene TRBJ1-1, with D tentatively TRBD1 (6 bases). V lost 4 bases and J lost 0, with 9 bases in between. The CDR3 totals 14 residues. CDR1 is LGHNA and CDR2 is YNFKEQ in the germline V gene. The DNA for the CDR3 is TGTGCCAGCAGCCGGACAGCTATGAACACTGAAGCTTTCTTT. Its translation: CASSRTAMNTEAFF.

CDR3 region: CSASHQGIAEEQYF. As DNA, the CDR3 is TGCAGTGCTAGTCACCAGGGGATTGCTGAAGAGCAGTACTTC. The chain combines TRBV20-1 with TRBJ2-7; tentative D call: TRBD1 (6 bases). CDR1 and CDR2 (germline): DFQATT, SNEGSKA (reference sequence). The V and J ends lost 3 bases and 7 bases respectively, with 19 bases between them. This CDR3 has 14 residues.

CDR3 in amino acids: CASSQEPVSGNTIYF. For the CDR3, the DNA is TGCGCCAGCAGCCAAGAACCGGTCTCTGGAAACACCATATATTTT. The J gene is TRBJ1-3, the V gene TRBV4-1; D uncertain. Trimming took off 0 bases at V and 0 bases at J, with 6 bases between the two ends. Germline V gene data show CDR1 as MGHRA and CDR2 as YSYEKL. The CDR3 consists of 15 residues.

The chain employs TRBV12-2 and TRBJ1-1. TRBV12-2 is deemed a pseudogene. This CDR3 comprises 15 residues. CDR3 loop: CASRLGKEGSTEAFF. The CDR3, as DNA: TGTGCAAGTCGCTTAGGAAAGGAGGGGAGCACTGAAGCTTTCTTT.

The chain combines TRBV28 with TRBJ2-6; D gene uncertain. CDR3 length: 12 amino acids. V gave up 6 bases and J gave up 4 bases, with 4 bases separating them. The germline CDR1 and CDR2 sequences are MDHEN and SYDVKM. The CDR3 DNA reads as TGTGCCAGCAGGGCCGGGGCCAACGTCCTGACTTTC. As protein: CASRAGANVLTF.

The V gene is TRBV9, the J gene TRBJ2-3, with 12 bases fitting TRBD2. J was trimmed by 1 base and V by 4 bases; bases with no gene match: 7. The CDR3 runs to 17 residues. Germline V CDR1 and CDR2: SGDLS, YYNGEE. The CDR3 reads CASSSASGGARTDTQYF. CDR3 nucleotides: TGTGCCAGCAGCTCCGCTAGCGGGGGGGCGCGCACAGATACGCAGTATTTT.

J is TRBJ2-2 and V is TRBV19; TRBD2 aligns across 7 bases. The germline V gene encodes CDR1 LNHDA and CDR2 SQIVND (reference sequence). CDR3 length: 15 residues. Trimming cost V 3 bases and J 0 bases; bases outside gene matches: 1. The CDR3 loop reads CASSILAANTGELFF. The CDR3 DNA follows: TGTGCCAGTAGTATCCTAGCGGCGAACACCGGGGAGCTGTTTTTT.

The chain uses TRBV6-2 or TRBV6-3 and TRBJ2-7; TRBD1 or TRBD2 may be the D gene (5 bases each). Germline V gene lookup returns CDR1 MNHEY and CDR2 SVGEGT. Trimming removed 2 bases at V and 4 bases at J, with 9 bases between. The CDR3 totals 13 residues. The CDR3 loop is CASSYTGPYEQYF. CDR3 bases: TGTGCCAGCAGTTACACGGGGCCATACGAGCAGTACTTC.

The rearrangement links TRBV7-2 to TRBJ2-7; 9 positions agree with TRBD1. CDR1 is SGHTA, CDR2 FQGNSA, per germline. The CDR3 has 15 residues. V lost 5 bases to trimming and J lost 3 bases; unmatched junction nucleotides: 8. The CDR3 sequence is CASSPTGTGIYEQYF. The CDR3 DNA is TGTGCCAGCAGCCCCACCGGGACAGGGATCTACGAGCAGTACTTC.

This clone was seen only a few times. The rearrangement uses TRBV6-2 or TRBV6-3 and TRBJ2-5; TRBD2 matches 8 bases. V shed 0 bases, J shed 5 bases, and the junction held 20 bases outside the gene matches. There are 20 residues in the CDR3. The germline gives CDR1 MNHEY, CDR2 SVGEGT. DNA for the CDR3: TGTGCCAGCAGTTACTCGACGGGAGGGCCCTCTTTCGGGGGTCACGAGACCCAGTACTTC. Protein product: CASSYSTGGPSFGGHETQYF.

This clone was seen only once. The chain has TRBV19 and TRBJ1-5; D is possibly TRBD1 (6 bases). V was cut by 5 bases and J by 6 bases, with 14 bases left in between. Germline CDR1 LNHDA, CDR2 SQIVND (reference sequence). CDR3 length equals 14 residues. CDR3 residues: CASSLRGVTQPQHF. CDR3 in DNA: TGTGCCAGTAGTCTAAGGGGGGTTACTCAGCCCCAGCATTTT.

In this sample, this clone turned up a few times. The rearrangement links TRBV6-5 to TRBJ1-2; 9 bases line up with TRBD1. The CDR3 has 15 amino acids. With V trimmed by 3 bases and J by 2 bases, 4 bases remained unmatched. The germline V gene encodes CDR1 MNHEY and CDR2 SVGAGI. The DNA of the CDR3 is TGTGCCAGCAGTTATTCGGACAGGGGAAACTATGGCTACACCTTC. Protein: CASSYSDRGNYGYTF.

The chain's CDR3 is CASRQQGAVETQYF. CDR3 sequence (DNA): TGTGCCAGCAGACAACAGGGGGCCGTCGAGACCCAGTACTTC. The V gene is TRBV28, the J gene TRBJ2-5, with TRBD1 matching 9 bases. Per germline, CDR1 MDHEN and CDR2 SYDVKM. The CDR3 spans 14 residues. V trimming: 6 bases; J trimming: 5 bases; junction bases outside the gene matches: 7.

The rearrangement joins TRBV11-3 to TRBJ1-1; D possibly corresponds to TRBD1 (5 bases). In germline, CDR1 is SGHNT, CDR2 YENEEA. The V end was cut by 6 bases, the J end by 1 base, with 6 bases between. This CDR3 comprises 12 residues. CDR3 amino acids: CASSGQNTEAFF. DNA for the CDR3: TGTGCCAGCAGTGGACAGAACACTGAAGCTTTCTTT.

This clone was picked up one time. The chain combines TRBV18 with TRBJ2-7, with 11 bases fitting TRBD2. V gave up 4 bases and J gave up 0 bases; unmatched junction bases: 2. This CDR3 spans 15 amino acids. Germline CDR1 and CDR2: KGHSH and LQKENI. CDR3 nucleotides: TGTGCCAGCTCACTGACTAGCGGGGACTCCTACGAGCAGTACTTC. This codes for CASSLTSGDSYEQYF.

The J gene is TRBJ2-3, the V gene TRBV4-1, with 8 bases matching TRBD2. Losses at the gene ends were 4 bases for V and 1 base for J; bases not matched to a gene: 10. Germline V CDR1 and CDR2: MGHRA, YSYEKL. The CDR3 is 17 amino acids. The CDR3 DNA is TGCGCCAGCAGCCCCTACAGCGGGAGTGGGGGCACAGATACGCAGTATTTT. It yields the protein CASSPYSGSGGTDTQYF.

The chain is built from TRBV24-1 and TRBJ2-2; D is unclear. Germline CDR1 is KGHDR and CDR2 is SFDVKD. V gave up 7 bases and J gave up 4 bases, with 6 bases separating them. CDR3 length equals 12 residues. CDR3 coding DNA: TGTGCCACCAGCCAGGTCACCGGGGAGCTGTTTTTT. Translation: CATSQVTGELFF.

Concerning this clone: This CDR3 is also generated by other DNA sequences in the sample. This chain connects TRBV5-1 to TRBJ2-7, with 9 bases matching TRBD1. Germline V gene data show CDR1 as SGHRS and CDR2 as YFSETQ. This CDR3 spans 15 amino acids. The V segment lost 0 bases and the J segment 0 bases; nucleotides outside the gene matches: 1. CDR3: CASSLGTGASYEQYF. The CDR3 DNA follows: TGCGCCAGCAGCTTGGGGACAGGGGCCTCCTACGAGCAGTACTTC. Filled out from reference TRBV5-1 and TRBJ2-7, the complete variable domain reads KAGVTQTPRYLIKTRGQQVTLSCSPISGHRSVSWYQQTPGQGLQFLFEYFSETQRNKGNFPGRFSGRQFSNSRSEMNVSTLELGDSALYLCASSLGTGASYEQYFGPGTRLTVT.

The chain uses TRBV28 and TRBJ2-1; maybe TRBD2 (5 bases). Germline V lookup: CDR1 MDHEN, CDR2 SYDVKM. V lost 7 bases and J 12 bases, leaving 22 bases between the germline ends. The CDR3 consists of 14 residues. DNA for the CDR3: TGTGCCAGCAACACATCGCCAGCCGGGGTAGGGCAGTTCTTC. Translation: CASNTSPAGVGQFF.

CDR3 loop: CASSPGQGVFDGYTF. CDR3 sequence (DNA): TGTGCCAGTAGTCCGGGACAGGGGGTGTTTGATGGCTACACCTTC. The rearrangement links TRBV19 to TRBJ1-2, with TRBD1 identical over 11 bases. This CDR3 region has 15 residues. With 5 bases clipped from V and 6 bases from J, the junction kept 8 bases outside the gene matches. Looked up from germline, CDR1 is LNHDA and CDR2 is SQIVND (reference sequence).

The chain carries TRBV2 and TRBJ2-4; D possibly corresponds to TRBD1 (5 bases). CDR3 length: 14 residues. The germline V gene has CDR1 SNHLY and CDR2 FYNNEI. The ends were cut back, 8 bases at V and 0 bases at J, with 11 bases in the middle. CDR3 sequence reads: CASVQGLAKNIQYF. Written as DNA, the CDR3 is TGTGCCAGCGTTCAGGGCCTAGCCAAAAACATTCAGTACTTC.

CDR3 protein: CASSGQGSGYNEQFF. DNA for the CDR3: TGTGCCAGCAGTGGGCAGGGAAGTGGGTACAATGAGCAGTTCTTC. V gene TRBV6-4 combines with J gene TRBJ2-1; the D gene is possibly TRBD1 (5 bases). The CDR3 sequence is 15 residues long. The germline gives CDR1 MRHNA, CDR2 SNTAGT. The germline V and J ends were trimmed by 4 bases and 4 bases, with 14 bases remaining between them.

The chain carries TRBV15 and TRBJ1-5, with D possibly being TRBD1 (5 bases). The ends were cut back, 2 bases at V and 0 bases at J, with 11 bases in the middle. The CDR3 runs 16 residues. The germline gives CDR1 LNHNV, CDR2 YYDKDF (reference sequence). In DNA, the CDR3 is TGTGCCACCAGCAGATATGACAGAAATAGCAATCAGCCCCAGCATTTT. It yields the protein CATSRYDRNSNQPQHF.